This T cell receptor (beta chain) derives from a study of CD8+ T cells in alopecia areata. Study information: Spontaneously alopecic C3H/HeJ graft donors, roughly 6-13 months old, gave skin to roughly 7-10-week-old female C3H/HeJ mice. Study-wide findings and caveats: Affected lesional scalp, above all in alopecia totalis/universalis, was more clonal than normal scalp.

Regarding this clone: As yet, its antigen is unknown. Genes and germline are mouse. With the read ending 4 residues before the CDR3 end, the germline J gene is used to fill in that end.

Pooled cutaneous lymph node cells were sorted using CD4, CD8alpha, NKG2D, NKG2ACE and other markers. Sequencing templates came from extracted RNA that was reverse transcribed into cDNA. Clones were read by immunoSEQ multiplex PCR, and TCRdb kept only the in-frame ones, dropping some. The specimen has under 20,000 clones, none found just once. The CDR3 has 14 residues. The V and J ends lost 0 bases and 3 bases, in that order; junction bases with no gene match: 2. Germline-derived CDR1 and CDR2 are GKSSPN and SITVG. This chain links TRBV31 with TRBJ2-1; 7 positions agree with TRBD2. The specimen sequenced was CD8+ T cells sorted from a lymph node. The TCR comes from a C3H/HeJ mouse with alopecia areata. For this strain, the MHC haplotype corresponds to H2-k. CDR3 bases read: TGTGCCTGGAGTCTACGGGGGGGCTATGCT. Its protein product is CAWSLRGGYA. The entire CDR3 protein reads CAWSLRGGYAEQFF.